The T cell receptor (beta chain) described here comes from a study of blood T cell repertoires in COVID-19. Study overall: Some COVID-19 samples were acute and others convalescent; all came from the United States, Italy and Spain. T cells, B-cell-depleted T cells, or PBMCs supplied cDNA or gDNA.

Per the original methods: Amplified reference gene primers provided the basis for estimating nucleated cell counts. The protocol was immunoSEQ multiplex PCR, while the TCRdb copy is restricted to in-frame clones and leaves out a portion. V and J calls and clone size come straight from that table; D and trimming were deduced from the DNA. Altogether 200,000 to 250,000 clones are present, roughly 84% being singletons, with the ten largest covering approximately 13%. The CDR3 has 17 residues. With 2 bases clipped from V and 0 bases from J, the junction kept 3 bases outside the gene matches. Looked up from germline, CDR1 is MDHEN and CDR2 is SYDVKM.

Sequenced: peripheral blood. The TCR was taken from a human donor in a cohort sampled during active COVID-19. The chain combines TRBV28 with TRBJ2-5; 13 bases are shared with TRBD2. CDR3 region: CASSLRTSGRHQETQYF. The CDR3, as DNA: TGTGCCAGCAGTTTAAGGACTAGCGGGAGACACCAAGAGACCCAGTACTTC.